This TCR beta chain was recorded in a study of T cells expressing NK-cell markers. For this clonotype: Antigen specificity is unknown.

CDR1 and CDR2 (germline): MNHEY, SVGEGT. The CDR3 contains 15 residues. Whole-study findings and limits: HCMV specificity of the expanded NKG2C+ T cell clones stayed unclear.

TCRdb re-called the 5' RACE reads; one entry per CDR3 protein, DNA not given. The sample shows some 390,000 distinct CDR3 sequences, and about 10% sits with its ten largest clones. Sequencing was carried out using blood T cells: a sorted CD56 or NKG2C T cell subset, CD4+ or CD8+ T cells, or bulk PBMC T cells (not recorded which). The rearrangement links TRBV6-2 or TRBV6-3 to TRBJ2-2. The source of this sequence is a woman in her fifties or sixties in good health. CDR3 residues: CASSYGSFAPGELFF.